This T cell receptor (beta chain) came from a study of vaccination effects on CD4 cells after COVID-19. Study-level background: Expansion of antigen-specific CD4+ T cells with viral peptide pools was carried out by the ViraFEST assay before sequencing. Sampling of a few convalescent patients occurred early (day +14) and late post-vaccination.

A remark on this clone: Its specificity is not known.

Overall study results and limits: Substantial clonal contraction characterized both infection- and vaccine-induced clones late after vaccination.

Following 10 days of culture, CD4+ T cells were isolated. The person had a PCR-confirmed SARS-CoV-2 infection during March to December 2020. Of the BNT162b2 and mRNA-1273 vaccines, participants received two doses of one or the other. Half-medium changes using IL-2 medium occurred on days 3 and 7. Only in-frame clones appear in the TCRdb table, and some are missing; sequencing was by immunoSEQ multiplex PCR. Altogether about 44,000 clones are present, 76% being singletons, with the ten largest covering roughly 3.5%. Losses at the gene ends were 1 base for V and 2 bases for J; bases not matched to a gene: 10. Looked up from germline, CDR1 is SGHVS and CDR2 is FNYEAQ. This CDR3 contains 18 residues.

The source was CD4+ T cells from PBMCs cultured without peptide, collected after COVID-19 vaccination. V is TRBV7-6 and J is TRBJ2-3; 9 positions agree with TRBD2. The TCR comes from a human donor who had a prior SARS-CoV-2 infection. As DNA, the CDR3 is TGTGCCAGCAGCTTAGTCCGGCGGGAGGGCCCAGACACAGATACGCAGTATTTT. Residues: CASSLVRREGPDTDTQYF. Together with reference TRBV7-6 and TRBJ2-3, the CDR3 gives the full variable domain: GAGVSQSPRYKVTKRGQDVALRCDPISGHVSLYWYRQALGQGPEFLTYFNYEAQQDKSGLPNDRFSAERPEGSISTLTIQRTEQRDSAMYRCASSLVRREGPDTDTQYFGPGTRLTVL.